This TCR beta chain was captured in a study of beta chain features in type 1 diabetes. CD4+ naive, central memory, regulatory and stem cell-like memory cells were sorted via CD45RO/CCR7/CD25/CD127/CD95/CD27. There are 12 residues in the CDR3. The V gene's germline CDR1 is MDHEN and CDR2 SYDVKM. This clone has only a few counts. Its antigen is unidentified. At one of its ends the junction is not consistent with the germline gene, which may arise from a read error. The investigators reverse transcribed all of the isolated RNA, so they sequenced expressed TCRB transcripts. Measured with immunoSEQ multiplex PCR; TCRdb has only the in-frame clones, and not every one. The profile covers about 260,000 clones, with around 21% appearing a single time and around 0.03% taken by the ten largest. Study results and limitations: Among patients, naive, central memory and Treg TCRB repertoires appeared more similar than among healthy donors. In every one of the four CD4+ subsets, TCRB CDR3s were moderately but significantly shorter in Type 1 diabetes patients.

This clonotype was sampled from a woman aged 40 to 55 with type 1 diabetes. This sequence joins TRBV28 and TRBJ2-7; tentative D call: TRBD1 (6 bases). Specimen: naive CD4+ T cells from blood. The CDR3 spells CASSSTYRVVNF. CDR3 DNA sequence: TGTGCCAGCAGTTCAACCTACAGGGTCGTGAACTTC.